Below, 17 T cell receptor beta chains from the same sample are listed, as sequenced in a study of T cells in Graves' hyperthyroidism and ophthalmopathy. Researchers amplified the TCR beta CDR3 regions from RNA transcripts. The HTBI set primed first-round TCR CDR3 RT-PCR. TCRdb itself ran the multiplex PCR reads through MiXCR, one entry per CDR3 protein. The table records a few hundred thousand distinct CDR3 sequences, 17% of them present only once. Material for sequencing was blood. Receptors originate from a woman aged 18 to 35 with Graves' ophthalmopathy.

A remark on this clonotype: A much larger clonotype is one base distant, so this may be a read error. Here the CDR3 reads CAINDLNLGQGQPQHF. DNA of the CDR3: TGTGCCATCAATGACCTAAACCTCGGACAGGGCCAGCCCCAGCATTTT. The chain has TRBV10-3 and TRBJ1-5, with 8 positions matching TRBD1. After removal of 7 bases from V and 7 bases from J, the junction contained 15 bases not matched to a gene. This CDR3 has 16 residues. Germline lookup yields CDR1 ENHRY and CDR2 SYGVKD.

This clonotype has at least ten counts. This rearrangement joins TRBV28 to TRBJ1-1; D is perhaps TRBD1 (5 bases). CDR1 is MDHEN and CDR2 is SYDVKM in the germline V gene. CDR3 length equals 15 residues. V gave up 7 bases and J gave up 0 bases, with 15 bases separating them. CDR3 in amino acids: CASIPRQPLNTEAFF. The CDR3 DNA sequence: TGTGCCAGCATTCCTCGACAGCCCTTGAACACTGAAGCTTTCTTT.

The chain has TRBV5-1 and TRBJ2-1; TRBD2 agrees at 10 bases. Germline trimming cut 7 bases from V and 1 base from J; bases unmatched to any gene: 5. The CDR3 is 15 amino acids. Germline-derived CDR1 and CDR2 are SGHRS and YFSETQ. CDR3 loop: CASSLAGISYNEQFF. CDR3 bases: TGCGCCAGCTCACTAGCGGGGATTTCCTACAATGAGCAGTTCTTC.

This clonotype was counted between two and nine times. The chain combines TRBV7-8 with TRBJ2-7; TRBD2 agrees at 12 bases. V shed 1 base, J shed 6 bases, and the junction held 4 bases outside the gene matches. CDR3 length: 15 residues. Germline V CDR1 and CDR2: SGHVS, FQNEAQ. The CDR3 here is CASSLGRLAGAEQYF. DNA for the CDR3: TGTGCCAGCAGCTTAGGCCGACTAGCGGGAGCCGAGCAGTACTTC.

The table lists this clonotype with many counts. The chain recombines TRBV7-9 with TRBJ1-2, with 7 bases matching TRBD1. After removal of 5 bases from V and 4 bases from J, the junction contained 4 bases not matched to a gene. CDR3 length: 13 residues. CDR1 is SEHNR, CDR2 FQNEAQ, per germline (reference sequence). CDR3 sequence reads: CASSATGIYGYTF. The CDR3 coding sequence is TGTGCCAGCAGCGCGACAGGGATCTATGGCTACACCTTC.

This clonotype has just a few counts. The chain couples TRBV27 to TRBJ2-3; the match to TRBD1 covers 7 bases. The CDR3 sequence is 13 residues long. V dropped 8 bases and J dropped 2; count of bases not matched to a gene: 4. Germline V gene sequence: CDR1 MNHEY, CDR2 SMNVEV (reference sequence). CDR3 bases: TGTGCCAGCTCGGGACAGTTCACAGATACGCAGTATTTT. Translated: CASSGQFTDTQYF.

Concerning this clonotype: A much more abundant neighbour one base away suggests this may be a read error. The CDR3 ends on some other residue instead of the conserved phenylalanine or tryptophan, so this is likely a read error. V usage is TRBV19 and J usage is TRBJ2-1; D gene ambiguous. There are 16 residues in the CDR3. Germline V gene lookup returns CDR1 LNHDA and CDR2 SQIVND (reference sequence). Deletions cut 3 bases from V and 1 base from J, with 13 bases between. The CDR3 DNA reads as TGTGCCAGTAGTATCGATGGCAGTTCATCCTACAATGAGCAGTTCGTC. The encoded protein is CASSIDGSSSYNEQFV.

This clonotype was counted only a few times. Since no conserved phenylalanine or tryptophan closes the CDR3, a read error is the likely cause. This sequence joins TRBV3-1 and TRBJ2-5, with 7 bases fitting TRBD1. The CDR3 contains 14 residues. Germline V gene sequence: CDR1 LGHDT, CDR2 YNNKEL (reference sequence). J gave up 4 bases and V 7 bases, and 9 bases lay outside the gene matches. The CDR3: CASTWTGAAETQYL. The CDR3 bases are TGTGCCAGCACCTGGACAGGAGCGGCAGAGACCCAGTACCTC.

This clonotype was observed at least ten times. V is TRBV7-2 and J is TRBJ2-1; D is possibly TRBD2 (6 bases). Per germline, CDR1 SGHTA and CDR2 FQGNSA. The CDR3 is 15 residues long. Trimming pared 5 bases from V and 4 bases from J, leaving 15 bases between. The CDR3 region is CASSPRLGEYNEQFF. The CDR3 nucleotides are TGTGCCAGCAGCCCGCGACTAGGGGAATACAATGAGCAGTTCTTC. Full variable domain (remainder filled in from reference TRBV7-2 and TRBJ2-1): GAGVSQSPSNKVTEKGKDVELRCDPISGHTALYWYRQSLGQGLEFLIYFQGNSAPDKSGLPSDRFSAERTGGSVSTLTIQRTQQEDSAVYLCASSPRLGEYNEQFFGPGTRLTVL.

This clonotype was counted at least ten times. The chain recombines TRBV7-6 with TRBJ2-1, with a tentative D call TRBD2 (5 bases). CDR3 length equals 20 residues. The germline V gene has CDR1 SGHVS and CDR2 FNYEAQ. The V end lost 3 bases, the J end lost 2 bases, and 26 bases lay between the germline ends. The chain's CDR3 is CASSFGRVLPSDATYNEQFF. The CDR3 coding sequence is TGTGCCAGCAGCTTCGGGCGGGTCTTGCCCTCGGATGCAACCTACAATGAGCAGTTCTTC.

This clonotype was seen repeatedly, ten times or more. J is TRBJ1-1 and V is TRBV27; TRBD1 is a possible D gene (5 bases). Trimming left V 6 bases short and J 3 bases short, with 11 bases between. Germline V gives CDR1 MNHEY, CDR2 SMNVEV (reference sequence). The CDR3 extends over 13 amino acids. This CDR3 is CASRKPGYTEAFF. The CDR3 DNA is TGTGCCAGCAGGAAACCAGGGTACACTGAAGCTTTCTTT.

The J gene is TRBJ2-2, the V gene TRBV5-4; no definite D call. Trimming removed 0 bases at V and 10 bases at J, with 13 bases between. This CDR3 is built from 14 residues. Germline V gene data show CDR1 as SGHNT and CDR2 as YYREEE (reference sequence). The CDR3 DNA reads as TGTGCCAGCAGCTTGGAAGGGTCAGCTGCGGAGCTGTTTTTT. Translating gives CASSLEGSAAELFF.

This chain joins TRBV28 and TRBJ1-5; 9 bases line up with TRBD1. Unmatched junction bases numbered 11, after V lost 8 bases and J lost 3 bases. This CDR3 contains 16 residues. CDR1 and CDR2 from the germline V gene are MDHEN and SYDVKM. The CDR3, as DNA: TGTGCCAGCGGGACAATGGGACAGGGTTTCAATCAGCCCCAGCATTTT. Protein sequence: CASGTMGQGFNQPQHF.

This chain connects TRBV7-9 to TRBJ2-5, with D possibly being TRBD2 (5 bases). Trimming took off 1 base at V and 5 bases at J, with 17 bases between the two ends. This CDR3 is 16 amino acids long. Germline-derived CDR1 and CDR2 are SEHNR and FQNEAQ (reference sequence). This CDR3 reads CASSLEFTSWGETQYF. DNA for the CDR3: TGTGCCAGCAGCTTAGAGTTTACTAGTTGGGGTGAGACCCAGTACTTC.

This clonotype was seen only a few times. V gene TRBV5-6 combines with J gene TRBJ1-4; D not resolved. Germline V gene lookup returns CDR1 SGHDT and CDR2 YYEEEE. This CDR3 region has 16 residues. The germline V and J ends were trimmed by 3 bases and 5 bases, with 17 bases remaining between them. CDR3 coding DNA: TGTGCCAGCAGCTCGTTCACTGGAGTAGGGAATGAAAAACTGTTTTTT. It yields the protein CASSSFTGVGNEKLFF.

The chain recombines TRBV29-1 with TRBJ2-3; tentative D call: TRBD2 (6 bases). The CDR3 totals 13 residues. Germline V gives CDR1 SQVTM, CDR2 ANQGSEA. V was cut by 7 bases and J by 4 bases, with 15 bases left in between. CDR3 sequence: CSAMTRGADTQYF. DNA of the CDR3: TGCAGCGCCATGACTAGAGGGGCAGATACGCAGTATTTT.

This clonotype has a count of ten or more. The chain couples TRBV27 to TRBJ1-1; tentative D call: TRBD1 (6 bases). Germline V lookup: CDR1 MNHEY, CDR2 SMNVEV (reference sequence). V gave up 6 bases and J gave up 0 bases, with 17 bases separating them. CDR3 length equals 16 residues. CDR3 amino acids: CASSIQGIGMNTEAFF. The CDR3 nucleotides read TGTGCCAGCAGCATACAGGGAATCGGAATGAACACTGAAGCTTTCTTT.